The 19 T cell receptor beta chains listed next were all sequenced from one sample in a study of blood T cells in healthy people across ages. A second PCR of roughly 6 to 12 cycles used a sample-barcoded 5' primer and a J-beta primer mix. Each CDR3 protein gets one entry after TCRdb re-called the 5' RACE reads with MiXCR. The sample shows approximately 960,000 distinct CDR3 sequences, almost 30% of them seen only once. Separately, the same data were catalogued under a study of T cells of mothers and their children.

The sequenced sample consisted of blood. The receptors were gathered from a woman aged 40 to 55 in good health.

This clonotype occurred a few times. The CDR3 sequence: CASSKRPGYNYGYTF. The CDR3 nucleotides are TGTGCCAGCAGCAAAAGACCGGGATATAACTATGGCTACACCTTC. V gene TRBV12-3 or TRBV12-4 combines with J gene TRBJ1-2, with no clear D. Trimming stripped 6 bases from V and 1 base from J, with 15 bases between. The length of the CDR3 is 15 residues.

This clonotype was picked up many times. This chain connects TRBV29-1 to TRBJ2-5; tentative D call: TRBD1 (5 bases). Germline lookup yields CDR1 SQVTM and CDR2 ANQGSEA. The CDR3 runs 14 residues. Trimming shortened V by 4 bases and J by 5 bases, and 17 bases separated the two germline ends. CDR3 in DNA: TGCAGCGTTGTAGGGGTCACAAGCAGGGAGACCCAGTACTTC. Its translation: CSVVGVTSRETQYF.

The genes are TRBV4-1 and TRBJ2-1, with D unclear. Germline-derived CDR1 and CDR2 are MGHRA and YSYEKL. The CDR3 is 13 amino acids. Trimming shortened V by 0 bases and J by 10 bases, and 10 bases separated the two germline ends. CDR3 sequence reads: CASSQDPSYEQFF. The CDR3 DNA is TGCGCCAGCAGCCAAGATCCCAGCTACGAGCAGTTCTTC.

This clonotype was seen a few times. The chain joins TRBV9 to TRBJ2-1; D tentatively fits TRBD1 or TRBD2 (6 bases each). Germline V gene sequence: CDR1 SGDLS, CDR2 YYNGEE. CDR3 length: 16 residues. V was pared by 1 base and J by 9 bases, with 20 bases between. CDR3 nucleotides: TGTGCCAGCAGCGTAAGCTGGGGTGGGGGGCCGGGTGAGCAGTTCTTC. Translation: CASSVSWGGGPGEQFF.

The chain links TRBV6-5 to TRBJ1-6; D is perhaps TRBD1 (5 bases). Germline V CDR1 and CDR2: MNHEY, SVGAGI. This CDR3 is built from 16 residues. V was trimmed by 6 bases and J by 7 bases, leaving 19 bases between them. CDR3 DNA: TGTGCCAGCAGCCACCTTGGGCAGGGCGGGAATTCACCCCTCCACTTT. Its protein product is CASSHLGQGGNSPLHF.

This clonotype appeared many times. The chain links TRBV4-3 to TRBJ2-7; D perhaps matches TRBD1 (5 bases). This CDR3 has 15 residues. CDR1 is LGHNA and CDR2 is YSLEER in the germline V gene. Trimming removed 2 bases from V and 2 bases from J, with 13 bases in between. CDR3 sequence reads: CASSQSPTVTYEQYF. DNA for the CDR3: TGCGCCAGCAGCCAAAGCCCGACAGTAACCTACGAGCAGTACTTC.

The rearrangement uses TRBV12-3 or TRBV12-4 and TRBJ1-5; a possible D gene is TRBD1 (5 bases). V was pared by 3 bases and J by 5 bases, with 17 bases between. The CDR3 is 16 amino acids. CDR3 amino acids: CASSFWQGNSDQPQHF. The CDR3 nucleotides are TGTGCCAGCAGTTTTTGGCAGGGTAATTCGGATCAGCCCCAGCATTTT.

This clonotype was counted only a few times. A much larger clonotype is one base distant, so this may be a read error. The rearrangement uses TRBV5-1 and TRBJ2-7; D may be TRBD1 (5 bases). The germline gives CDR1 SGHRS, CDR2 YFSETQ. The CDR3 covers 14 residues. CDR3 nucleotide sequence: TGCGCCAGCAGCTTGGAACCAGGGCGCTACGGGCAGTACTTC. It codes for CASSLEPGRYGQYF.

V usage is TRBV20-1 and J usage is TRBJ2-7; 8 bases are shared with TRBD1. Germline lookup yields CDR1 DFQATT and CDR2 SNEGSKA (reference sequence). The CDR3 runs 13 residues. The V segment lost 5 bases and the J segment 2 bases; nucleotides outside the gene matches: 5. CDR3 loop: CSAPGQDPYEQYF. The CDR3 DNA reads as TGCAGTGCTCCGGGACAGGACCCCTACGAGCAGTACTTC.

This clonotype was seen a handful of times. DNA for the CDR3: TGTGCCACCAGTGACCCGGGGGAGGCGGGTCAGCCCCAGCATTTT. Translated: CATSDPGEAGQPQHF. The chain is built from TRBV24-1 and TRBJ1-5, with D maybe TRBD1 (5 bases). V was trimmed by 4 bases and J by 6 bases, leaving 15 bases between them. The length of the CDR3 is 15 residues. Germline V gives CDR1 KGHDR, CDR2 SFDVKD.

The chain uses TRBV9 and TRBJ2-3; a weak D match, TRBD1 (7 bases). The CDR3 is made up of 16 amino acids. CDR1 is SGDLS and CDR2 is YYNGEE in the germline V gene. The germline V and J ends were trimmed by 0 bases and 2 bases, with 13 bases remaining between them. The chain's CDR3 is CASSVGRGPPTDTQYF. In DNA, the CDR3 is TGTGCCAGCAGCGTAGGGAGGGGGCCGCCCACAGATACGCAGTATTTT.

This chain uses TRBV12-3 or TRBV12-4 with TRBJ1-6; 7 positions agree with TRBD1. J was trimmed by 4 bases and V by 4 bases; bases with no gene match: 7. The CDR3 has 16 amino acids. The CDR3, as DNA: TGTGCCAGCAGTTCAGGGAGGGGGCTGTATAATTCACCCCTCCACTTT. Translating gives CASSSGRGLYNSPLHF.

As concerns this clonotype: At one end, the junction sequence differs from germline, possibly due to a read error. The chain is built from TRBV6-1 and TRBJ2-7, with D unresolved. Per the germline V gene, CDR1 is MNHNS and CDR2 is SASEGT. The CDR3 extends over 14 amino acids. CDR3 nucleotide sequence: TGTGCCGGCAGTGAAGACGGAAATCCCTACGAGCAGTACTTC. Its translation is CAGSEDGNPYEQYF.

The chain links TRBV12-3 or TRBV12-4 to TRBJ1-2; 7 bases align to TRBD1. The CDR3 sequence is 13 residues long. V gave up 7 bases and J gave up 5 bases; unmatched junction bases: 7. Here the CDR3 reads CASTRTGIYGYTF. The CDR3 nucleotides are TGTGCCAGCACCCGGACAGGAATTTATGGCTACACCTTC.

This clonotype occurred a few times. This rearrangement joins TRBV24-1 to TRBJ1-2; TRBD1 might be the D (5 bases). This CDR3 contains 14 residues. Germline CDR1 is KGHDR and CDR2 is SFDVKD. The germline V and J ends were trimmed by 3 bases and 6 bases, with 13 bases remaining between them. For the CDR3, the DNA is TGTGCCACCAGTGATCGCCAGGACAAGGATGGCTACACCTTC. Residues: CATSDRQDKDGYTF.

This clonotype was observed many times. This sequence joins TRBV7-8 and TRBJ2-5, with D possibly being TRBD1 (5 bases). The V gene lost 8 bases and the J gene lost 5 bases, with 21 bases spanning the gap. This CDR3 is built from 15 residues. Looked up from germline, CDR1 is SGHVS and CDR2 is FQNEAQ. Written as DNA, the CDR3 is TGTGCCAGCTCCCCCCTGGCAGGGCCAAGGGAGACCCAGTACTTC. This codes for CASSPLAGPRETQYF.

This clonotype was seen ten or more times. Its ends do not fully match the called genes, so a read error is possible. The chain is built from TRBV5-1 and TRBJ1-2; TRBD1 matches at 9 bases. The CDR3 totals 14 residues. The germline V gene has CDR1 SGHRS and CDR2 YFSETQ. CDR3 residues: CASSSPGQGYGYTF. The DNA for the CDR3 is TGTGCCAGCAGTTCACCGGGACAGGGTTATGGCTACACCTTC.

This clonotype showed up just a few times. The V and J genes are TRBV29-1 and TRBJ2-3; 9 nucleotides line up with TRBD2. CDR3 length equals 15 residues. Trimming removed 3 bases from V and 0 bases from J; junction bases left unmatched: 4. The V gene's germline CDR1 is SQVTM and CDR2 ANQGSEA. The CDR3 spells CSVDDSGGSTDTQYF. The CDR3, as DNA: TGCAGCGTTGATGATAGCGGGGGTAGCACAGATACGCAGTATTTT.

The gene calls are TRBV29-1 and TRBJ2-2; 8 positions match TRBD1. CDR3 length: 15 residues. The junction had 6 bases not matched to a gene; V was cut back by 3 bases and J by 3 bases. Germline CDR1 is SQVTM and CDR2 is ANQGSEA. The CDR3 region is CSVDGTGSHTGELFF. CDR3 nucleotides: TGCAGCGTTGACGGGACAGGTTCGCACACCGGGGAGCTGTTTTTT.